Sequencing of this TCR beta chain was carried out in a study of shared clonotypes between healthy human individuals. The CDR3 covers 17 residues. V was clipped by 6 bases and J by 3 bases; unmatched bases: 16. Germline V gene lookup returns CDR1 SGHRS and CDR2 YFSETQ. Libraries were prepared by immunoSEQ multiplex PCR; TCRdb keeps only in-frame clonotypes and omits some of them. The sample has approximately 980,000 clones; approximately 80% are singletons. The TCR sequence derives from a man between 18 and 29 years old in good health. This chain connects TRBV5-1 to TRBJ2-7, with 9 bases lining up with TRBD1. Material: memory CD4+ T cells sorted from blood. Stated subset: CD45RA-negative fraction. CDR3 amino acids: CASKRTGESGSLYEQYF. CDR3 nucleotide sequence: TGCGCCAGCAAGAGGACAGGGGAATCAGGATCCCTCTACGAGCAGTACTTC. Full variable domain (missing parts from reference TRBV5-1 and TRBJ2-7): KAGVTQTPRYLIKTRGQQVTLSCSPISGHRSVSWYQQTPGQGLQFLFEYFSETQRNKGNFPGRFSGRQFSNSRSEMNVSTLELGDSALYLCASKRTGESGSLYEQYFGPGTRLTVT.